This T cell receptor beta chain comes out of a study of shared T cell receptors in the human thymus. The CDR3 consists of 15 residues. In germline, CDR1 is SGHRS, CDR2 YFSETQ. V shed 4 bases and J 3 bases; nucleotides not matched to a gene: 3. Assay: immunoSEQ multiplex PCR; the TCRdb copy retains only in-frame clones and omits some. The table shows hundreds of thousands of clones, with 88% occurring only once. This sample also belongs to another study, concerning human thymus T cells. That source adds: Donors were healthy Finnish babies undergoing corrective operations for congenital heart defects. Thymic tissue was derived from resections collected during corrective heart surgery. An apparent bias in V and J gene usage was seen in thymic and blood repertoires. Unrelated individuals were reported by related research to share highly overlapping thymic repertoires.

The J gene is TRBJ2-3, the V gene TRBV5-1, with 12 bases fitting TRBD1. Sequenced material: thymocytes. This clonotype was obtained from a boy in the first two years of life with a congenital heart defect. The DNA of the CDR3 is TGCGCCAGCAGCGGGGACAGGGGGCGTACAGATACGCAGTATTTT. The encoded protein is CASSGDRGRTDTQYF.